These 3 T cell receptor beta chains came from one sample sequenced in a study of blood T cells in healthy people across ages. Then a second PCR, running roughly 7 to 12 cycles, was carried out with a sample-barcoded 5' primer and a J-beta primer mix. TCRdb reanalysed the 5' RACE reads using MiXCR and keeps one entry per CDR3 protein. This sample carries about 640,000 distinct CDR3 sequences, around three fifths of them seen once, and the ten largest clones take approximately 37%. The sequenced sample was blood. These receptors all come from a man aged 55 to 70 in good health.

The chain links TRBV5-4 to TRBJ2-5, with D possibly TRBD2 on 5 matching bases. CDR1 is SGHNT and CDR2 is YYREEE in the germline V gene (reference sequence). There are 14 residues in the CDR3. Trimming took off 0 bases at V and 3 bases at J, with 9 bases between the two ends. This CDR3 reads CASSLGLAKETQYF. In DNA form, the CDR3 reads TGTGCCAGCAGCTTGGGGCTAGCTAAAGAGACCCAGTACTTC.

This CDR3 reads CASSQAPLDSYNEQFF. CDR3 bases: TGTGCCAGCAGCCAAGCCCCCCTTGACTCCTACAATGAGCAGTTCTTC. The chain has TRBV3-1 and TRBJ2-1; D is uncertain. Germline-derived CDR1 and CDR2 are LGHDT and YNNKEL (reference sequence). Trimming removed 1 base at V and 0 bases at J, with 10 bases between. CDR3 length: 16 residues.

This chain joins TRBV7-9 and TRBJ1-1, with D possibly being TRBD1 (5 bases). In germline, CDR1 is SEHNR, CDR2 FQNEAQ (reference sequence). Trimming removed 6 bases from V and 4 bases from J, with 15 bases in between. This CDR3 has 14 residues. Here the CDR3 reads CASRFGPQGTEAFF. CDR3 nucleotides: TGTGCCAGCAGGTTTGGTCCGCAGGGCACTGAAGCTTTCTTT.